This T cell receptor beta chain stems from a study of long-term antiretroviral therapy in people with HIV. About the research overall: The earliest specimens came about a decade ahead of the 2015 immediate-ART recommendation.

immunoSEQ v3.0 was run at survey level. Profiling relied on immunoSEQ multiplex PCR, and the TCRdb table lists in-frame clones only, not all of them. This sample has tens of thousands of clones, with about 86% found just once. Comment on this clone: The junction does not match germline at one end; this may be a read error.

The germline V gene encodes CDR1 SSHAT and CDR2 FNYEAQ (reference sequence). This CDR3 region has 13 residues. Source: unsorted PBMCs, taken 2.7 years after starting antiretroviral therapy. The rearrangement uses TRBV7-7 and TRBJ2-7, with D perhaps matching TRBD1 or TRBD2 (5 bases each). The sequence was obtained from a man in his forties with HIV. The CDR3 region is CASSRDVGGEQYF. CDR3 DNA sequence: TGTGCTAGCAGCCGGGACGTCGGTGGCGAGCAGTACTTC.